This record looks at one T cell receptor beta chain sequence and its context. Its antigen is not known. Assay used: immunoSEQ multiplex PCR; TCRdb lists only in-frame clones, some missing. The repertoire holds roughly 650,000 clones, with 97% as singletons. This CDR3 contains 14 residues. Trimming left V 2 bases short and J 3 bases short, with 10 bases between. Germline-derived CDR1 and CDR2 are MNHEY and SVGAGI. The data derive from a study of shared clonotypes between healthy human individuals. Overall study findings and caveats: Unshared clonotypes carried lower generation probabilities than those common to all four donors. Clonotypes that were shared across several donors made up around 5% of naive CD4 clonotypes.

The gene calls are TRBV6-5 and TRBJ1-2; D may be TRBD1 (6 bases). This sequence originates from a woman aged 25 to 45 in good health. The sequencing input was naive CD4+ T cells sorted from blood. The subset here: CD45RA+ positively selected. Here the CDR3 reads CASSYNREDYGYTF. CDR3 nucleotides: TGTGCCAGCAGTTACAACAGGGAAGACTATGGCTACACCTTC.